What follows are 22 T cell receptor beta chains derived from one specimen sequenced in a study of CD8 T cells in ankylosing spondylitis. Each CDR3 protein gets one entry after TCRdb re-called the 5' RACE reads with MiXCR. The sample gives tens of thousands of distinct CDR3 sequences, around 3% of which show up once; around 2.8% is in the top ten. The sample was blood, either unsorted or a sorted T cell fraction (not recorded which). These receptor sequences come from a male donor with ankylosing spondylitis or in good health (not recorded which).

The gene calls are TRBV9 and TRBJ1-3, with D possibly being TRBD1 (5 bases). Germline CDR1 reads SGDLS; CDR2 reads YYNGEE. The CDR3 runs to 15 residues. V lost 3 bases, J lost 4 bases, and 14 bases lay in between. The CDR3 loop is CASSATGGSGNTIYF. For the CDR3, the DNA is TGTGCCAGCAGCGCTACAGGAGGGTCCGGAAACACCATATATTTT.

Points on this clonotype: The conserved closing phenylalanine or tryptophan is absent in this CDR3, likely reflecting a read error. The genes are TRBV9 and TRBJ2-1, with 11 bases lining up with TRBD2. The CDR3 is 16 residues long. Germline assignment: CDR1 SGDLS and CDR2 YYNGEE. The trim removed 0 bases at V and 4 bases at J, leaving 3 bases unmatched. The CDR3 DNA follows: TGTGCCAGCAGCGTAGGTTTAGCGGGGGGGTACAATGAGCAGTTCATC. Protein sequence: CASSVGLAGGYNEQFI.

This clonotype was recorded many times. The V and J genes are TRBV9 and TRBJ2-3; D may be TRBD1 (5 bases). Germline lookup yields CDR1 SGDLS and CDR2 YYNGEE. The CDR3 covers 15 residues. Trimming removed 0 bases from V and 1 base from J, with 9 bases in between. The chain's CDR3 is CASSVGQRGTDTQYF. DNA of the CDR3: TGTGCCAGCAGCGTAGGACAGCGCGGCACAGATACGCAGTATTTT.

This clonotype was seen repeatedly, ten times or more. This sequence joins TRBV9 and TRBJ2-1, with TRBD2 matching over 10 bases. The CDR3 sequence is 14 residues long. The V and J ends lost 3 bases and 8 bases, in that order; junction bases with no gene match: 5. Germline V gives CDR1 SGDLS, CDR2 YYNGEE. The CDR3 is CASSGASGGYEQFF. The CDR3 DNA sequence: TGTGCCAGCAGCGGGGCTAGCGGGGGCTATGAGCAGTTCTTC.

This clonotype has a count of ten or more. The J gene is TRBJ1-5, the V gene TRBV9; D unresolved. The CDR3 totals 15 residues. The V end lost 0 bases, the J end lost 3 bases, and 10 bases lay between the germline ends. The germline V gene has CDR1 SGDLS and CDR2 YYNGEE. The CDR3 coding sequence is TGTGCCAGCAGCGTAGGGAACAACCTCAATCAGCCCCAGCATTTT. This translates into CASSVGNNLNQPQHF. The complete variable domain, with remaining parts taken from reference TRBV9 and TRBJ1-5, reads DSGVTQTPKHLITATGQRVTLRCSPRSGDLSVYWYQQSLDQGLQFLIQYYNGEERAKGNILERFSAQQFPDLHSELNLSSLELGDSALYFCASSVGNNLNQPQHFGDGTRLSIL.

This clonotype was counted many times. The rearrangement links TRBV9 to TRBJ2-2; 8 bases match TRBD1. This CDR3 contains 15 residues. Germline CDR1 is SGDLS and CDR2 is YYNGEE. Losses at the gene ends were 4 bases for V and 7 bases for J; bases not matched to a gene: 9. The CDR3 region has the DNA TGTGCCAGCAGCCCCGAACAGGGGGTGAGCGGGGAGCTGTTTTTT. Translation: CASSPEQGVSGELFF.

This clonotype was picked up many times. The genes are TRBV9 and TRBJ2-5, with TRBD2 matching over 9 bases. The V gene's germline CDR1 is SGDLS and CDR2 YYNGEE. The CDR3 loop spans 17 amino acids. V lost 0 bases to trimming and J lost 5 bases; unmatched junction nucleotides: 11. The CDR3 protein is CASSVGVGGGAGETQYF. The CDR3 DNA reads TGTGCCAGCAGCGTAGGAGTGGGCGGGGGGGCCGGCGAGACCCAGTACTTC. Looking up the rest from reference TRBV9 and TRBJ2-5 gives the full variable domain: DSGVTQTPKHLITATGQRVTLRCSPRSGDLSVYWYQQSLDQGLQFLIQYYNGEERAKGNILERFSAQQFPDLHSELNLSSLELGDSALYFCASSVGVGGGAGETQYFGPGTRLLVL.

This clonotype was counted ten times or more. This chain connects TRBV9 to TRBJ2-1; a possible D gene is TRBD2 (6 bases). The V gene's germline CDR1 is SGDLS and CDR2 YYNGEE. The CDR3 spans 13 residues. The germline V and J ends were trimmed by 4 bases and 9 bases, with 14 bases remaining between them. The CDR3 is CASSPRLGSEQFF. CDR3 nucleotides: TGTGCCAGCAGCCCTAGACTAGGGAGTGAGCAGTTCTTC.

This clonotype was counted many times. The chain has TRBV9 and TRBJ1-2, with D uncertain. This CDR3 is 14 amino acids long. Trimming removed 0 bases at V and 0 bases at J, with 6 bases between. CDR1 is SGDLS and CDR2 is YYNGEE in the germline V gene. The CDR3 DNA sequence: TGTGCCAGCAGCGTAGGGCAGACTAACTATGGCTACACCTTC. It yields the protein CASSVGQTNYGYTF. Supplemented by reference TRBV9 and TRBJ1-2, the full variable domain reads DSGVTQTPKHLITATGQRVTLRCSPRSGDLSVYWYQQSLDQGLQFLIQYYNGEERAKGNILERFSAQQFPDLHSELNLSSLELGDSALYFCASSVGQTNYGYTFGSGTRLTVV.

This clonotype has a count of ten or more. This chain connects TRBV5-4 to TRBJ2-7, with 11 bases fitting TRBD1. The germline CDR1 and CDR2 sequences are SGHNT and YYREEE (reference sequence). This CDR3 has 15 residues. V shed 4 bases and J 3 bases; nucleotides not matched to a gene: 6. CDR3 in amino acids: CASSLPGQGGYEQYV. CDR3 coding DNA: TGTGCCAGCAGCCTCCCGGGACAGGGGGGCTACGAGCAGTACGTC.

This clonotype was picked up many times. This chain links TRBV9 with TRBJ2-3; 9 nucleotides line up with TRBD2. This CDR3 spans 17 amino acids. Germline lookup yields CDR1 SGDLS and CDR2 YYNGEE. With V trimmed by 0 bases and J by 2 bases, 7 bases remained unmatched. The CDR3 loop reads CASSVEPAGGATDTQYF. The CDR3 coding sequence is TGTGCCAGCAGCGTAGAACCCGCGGGGGGGGCCACAGATACGCAGTATTTT.

This clonotype was detected ten times or more. This chain uses TRBV9 with TRBJ1-1, with D unresolved. CDR1 and CDR2 (germline): SGDLS, YYNGEE. CDR3 length: 13 amino acids. V lost 2 bases to trimming and J lost 0 bases, with 5 bases between them. The CDR3 DNA reads as TGTGCCAGCAGCGTCGACATGAACACTGAAGCTTTCTTT. This translates into CASSVDMNTEAFF.

In its sample, this clonotype was seen many times. The chain uses TRBV9 and TRBJ2-5; the D gene is possibly TRBD1 (5 bases). V was trimmed by 0 bases and J by 1 base, leaving 10 bases between them. This CDR3 region has 15 residues. CDR1 is SGDLS, CDR2 YYNGEE, per germline. CDR3: CASSVEGRAQETQYF. Here the CDR3 DNA reads TGTGCCAGCAGCGTAGAGGGCAGGGCCCAAGAGACCCAGTACTTC.

Ten or more counts support this clonotype. The gene calls are TRBV9 and TRBJ2-5, with no clear D. The CDR3 covers 14 residues. Germline V lookup: CDR1 SGDLS, CDR2 YYNGEE. V gave up 3 bases and J gave up 2 bases, with 11 bases separating them. The CDR3 here is CASSGRQFQETQYF. The CDR3, as DNA: TGTGCCAGCAGCGGTAGGCAGTTTCAAGAGACCCAGTACTTC.

This clonotype occurred many times. CDR3 amino acids: CASSAQAGTTEAFF. CDR3 in DNA: TGTGCCAGCAGCGCCCAGGCGGGGACCACTGAAGCTTTCTTT. The rearrangement uses TRBV9 and TRBJ1-1, with a weak D call TRBD1 (5 bases). From germline, CDR1 is SGDLS and CDR2 YYNGEE. This CDR3 region has 14 residues. V lost 3 bases and J 4 bases, leaving 13 bases between the germline ends.

This clonotype was observed at least ten times. The rearrangement links TRBV9 to TRBJ2-5; D may be TRBD1 (6 bases). CDR1 is SGDLS, CDR2 YYNGEE, per germline. This CDR3 has 18 amino acids. Trimming left V 0 bases short and J 2 bases short, with 20 bases between. This CDR3 reads CASSVGGLAGVGQETQYF. DNA of the CDR3: TGTGCCAGCAGCGTAGGGGGGCTAGCCGGCGTAGGACAAGAGACCCAGTACTTC.

The chain has TRBV3-1 and TRBJ2-7; TRBD2 might be the D (6 bases). The V end was cut by 8 bases, the J end by 1 base, with 21 bases between. This CDR3 has 16 amino acids. Germline V CDR1 and CDR2: LGHDT, YNNKEL (reference sequence). Here the CDR3 DNA reads TGTGCCAGCTCCAAGCAGGTACTAGCAGCTTCCTACGAGCAGTACGTC. Amino acids: CASSKQVLAASYEQYV.

This clonotype has a count of ten or more. The J gene is TRBJ2-5, the V gene TRBV9; possibly TRBD1 for D (5 bases). Per the germline V gene, CDR1 is SGDLS and CDR2 is YYNGEE. Trimming took 4 bases from V and 8 from J, leaving 15 bases between them. The CDR3 consists of 13 residues. CDR3 region: CASSPPDTYTQYF. In DNA, the CDR3 is TGTGCCAGCAGCCCACCGGACACGTATACCCAGTACTTC.

This clonotype is medium-sized (0.01 to 0.1%). The chain links TRBV21-1 to TRBJ2-7; TRBD1 was called by the table and not checked on the DNA. TRBV21-1 is a known pseudogene. This CDR3 contains 15 residues. The CDR3 nucleotides are TGTGCCAGCAGCAAACACCGGGACAGGGGTTTCGAGCAGTACGTC. Translated, it gives CASSKHRDRGFEQYV.

This clonotype has a count of ten or more. The rearrangement links TRBV9 to TRBJ2-2, with 10 positions matching TRBD2. The junction had 4 bases not matched to a gene; V was cut back by 0 bases and J by 5 bases. Looked up from germline, CDR1 is SGDLS and CDR2 is YYNGEE. The CDR3 sequence is 16 residues long. The CDR3: CASSVGGSGRTGELFF. The CDR3 DNA reads as TGTGCCAGCAGCGTAGGTGGTAGCGGGAGGACCGGGGAGCTGTTTTTT. The variable domain in full, completed from reference TRBV9 and TRBJ2-2, reads DSGVTQTPKHLITATGQRVTLRCSPRSGDLSVYWYQQSLDQGLQFLIQYYNGEERAKGNILERFSAQQFPDLHSELNLSSLELGDSALYFCASSVGGSGRTGELFFGEGSRLTVL.

This clonotype showed up many times. This chain connects TRBV9 to TRBJ2-5, with TRBD1 matching 10 bases. Germline-derived CDR1 and CDR2 are SGDLS and YYNGEE. This CDR3 is built from 15 residues. Trimming removed 4 bases from V and 2 bases from J; junction bases left unmatched: 5. The CDR3 sequence: CASSIGQGGQETQYF. CDR3 nucleotides: TGTGCCAGCAGCATCGGACAGGGGGGGCAAGAGACCCAGTACTTC.

The sample holds many counts of this clonotype. V usage is TRBV9 and J usage is TRBJ1-2; TRBD1 might be the D (6 bases). This CDR3 is built from 14 residues. V lost 6 bases to trimming and J lost 8 bases, with 20 bases between them. Germline V lookup: CDR1 SGDLS, CDR2 YYNGEE. The CDR3 spells CASNPTGRDFGYTF. In nucleotides, the CDR3 is TGTGCCAGCAACCCAACAGGGCGCGACTTCGGCTACACCTTC.